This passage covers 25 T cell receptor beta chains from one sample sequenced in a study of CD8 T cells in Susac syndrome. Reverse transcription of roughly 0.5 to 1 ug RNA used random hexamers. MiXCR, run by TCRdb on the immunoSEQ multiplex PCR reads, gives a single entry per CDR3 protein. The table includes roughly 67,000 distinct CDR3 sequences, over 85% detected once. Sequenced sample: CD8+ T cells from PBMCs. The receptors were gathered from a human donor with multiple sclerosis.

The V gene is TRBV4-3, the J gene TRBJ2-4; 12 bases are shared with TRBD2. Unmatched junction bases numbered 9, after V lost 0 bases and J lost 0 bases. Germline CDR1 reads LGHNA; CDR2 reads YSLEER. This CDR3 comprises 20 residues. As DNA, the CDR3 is TGCGCCAGCAGCCAAGAGAGGGCTAGCGGGGGGGCTGGAGCCAAAAACATTCAGTACTTC. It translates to CASSQERASGGAGAKNIQYF.

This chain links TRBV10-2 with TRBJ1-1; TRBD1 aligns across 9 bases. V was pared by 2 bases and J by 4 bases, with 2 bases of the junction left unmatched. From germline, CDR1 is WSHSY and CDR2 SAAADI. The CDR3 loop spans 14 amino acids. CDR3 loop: CASSETGGFTEAFF. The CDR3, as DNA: TGCGCCAGCAGTGAGACAGGGGGCTTCACTGAAGCTTTCTTT.

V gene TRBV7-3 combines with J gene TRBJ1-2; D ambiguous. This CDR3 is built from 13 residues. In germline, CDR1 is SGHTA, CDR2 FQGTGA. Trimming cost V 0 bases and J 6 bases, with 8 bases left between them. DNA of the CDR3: TGTGCCAGCAGCTTAACGTTGCACGATGGCTACACCTTC. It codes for CASSLTLHDGYTF. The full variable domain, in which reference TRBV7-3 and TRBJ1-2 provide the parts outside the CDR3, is GAGVSQTPSNKVTEKGKYVELRCDPISGHTALYWYRQSLGQGPEFLIYFQGTGAADDSGLPNDRFFAVRPEGSVSTLKIQRTERGDSAVYLCASSLTLHDGYTFGSGTRLTVV.

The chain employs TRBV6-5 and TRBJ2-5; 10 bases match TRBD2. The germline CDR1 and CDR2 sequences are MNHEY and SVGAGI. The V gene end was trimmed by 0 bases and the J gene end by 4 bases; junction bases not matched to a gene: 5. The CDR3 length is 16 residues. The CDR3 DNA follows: TGTGCCAGCAGTTACTCAAGCGGGGGGGCTGGAGAGACCCAGTACTTC. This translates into CASSYSSGGAGETQYF.

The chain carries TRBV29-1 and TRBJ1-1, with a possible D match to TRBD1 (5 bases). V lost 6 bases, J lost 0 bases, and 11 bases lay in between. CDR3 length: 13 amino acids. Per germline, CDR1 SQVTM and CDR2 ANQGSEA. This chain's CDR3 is CSVDDSLNTEAFF. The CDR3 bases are TGCAGCGTGGATGACAGCTTGAACACTGAAGCTTTCTTT.

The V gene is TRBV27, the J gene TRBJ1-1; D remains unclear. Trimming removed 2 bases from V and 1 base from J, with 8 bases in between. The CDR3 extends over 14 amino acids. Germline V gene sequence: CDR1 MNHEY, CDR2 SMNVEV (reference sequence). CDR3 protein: CASSLIWGNTEAFF. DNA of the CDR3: TGTGCCAGCAGTTTAATTTGGGGGAACACTGAAGCTTTCTTT.

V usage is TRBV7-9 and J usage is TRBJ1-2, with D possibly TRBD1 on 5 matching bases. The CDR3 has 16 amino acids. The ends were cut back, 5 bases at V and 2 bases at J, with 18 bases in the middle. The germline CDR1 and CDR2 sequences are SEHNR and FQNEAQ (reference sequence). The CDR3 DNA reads TGTGCCAGCAGCGGGACCTTAATATCGTCAAACTATGGCTACACCTTC. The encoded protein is CASSGTLISSNYGYTF.

The chain's CDR3 is CASSATGGDDTQYF. The CDR3, as DNA: TGTGCCAGCAGCGCGACAGGGGGAGATGATACGCAGTATTTT. The chain links TRBV2 to TRBJ2-3; 9 bases fit TRBD1. Germline values: CDR1 SNHLY, CDR2 FYNNEI. With V trimmed by 6 bases and J by 6 bases, 7 bases remained unmatched. There are 14 residues in the CDR3.

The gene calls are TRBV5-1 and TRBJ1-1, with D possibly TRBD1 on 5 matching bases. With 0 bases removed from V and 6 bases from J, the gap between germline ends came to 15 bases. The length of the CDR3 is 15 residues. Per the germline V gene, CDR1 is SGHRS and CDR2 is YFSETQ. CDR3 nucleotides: TGCGCCAGCAGCTTGGAAGGGGTGGGAAGGTCTGAAGCTTTCTTT. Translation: CASSLEGVGRSEAFF.

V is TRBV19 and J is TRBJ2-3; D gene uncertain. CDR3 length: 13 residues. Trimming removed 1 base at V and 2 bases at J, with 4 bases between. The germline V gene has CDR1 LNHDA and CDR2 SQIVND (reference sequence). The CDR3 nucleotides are TGTGCCAGTAGTATAGGGGCCACAGATACGCAGTATTTT. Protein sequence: CASSIGATDTQYF.

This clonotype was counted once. CDR3 region: CASSLEGRNNYGYTF. The CDR3 DNA reads as TGTGCCAGCAGCTTGGAAGGCAGGAATAACTATGGCTACACCTTC. This chain uses TRBV5-6 with TRBJ1-2, with D unclear. Deletions cut 0 bases from V and 1 base from J, with 10 bases between. The CDR3 totals 15 residues. The germline CDR1 and CDR2 sequences are SGHDT and YYEEEE.

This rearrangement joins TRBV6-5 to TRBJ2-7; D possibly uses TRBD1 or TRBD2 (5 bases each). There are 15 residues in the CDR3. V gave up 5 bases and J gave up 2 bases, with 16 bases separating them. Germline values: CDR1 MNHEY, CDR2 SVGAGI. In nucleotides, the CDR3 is TGTGCCAGCAGTCTCCTCGGGGACCTACCCTACGAGCAGTACTTC. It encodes CASSLLGDLPYEQYF.

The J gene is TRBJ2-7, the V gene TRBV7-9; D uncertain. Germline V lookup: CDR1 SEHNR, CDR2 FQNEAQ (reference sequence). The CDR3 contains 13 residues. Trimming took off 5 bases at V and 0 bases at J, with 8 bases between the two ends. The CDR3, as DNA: TGTGCCAGCAGCCCCCAGGCCTCCTACGAGCAGTACTTC. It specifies CASSPQASYEQYF.

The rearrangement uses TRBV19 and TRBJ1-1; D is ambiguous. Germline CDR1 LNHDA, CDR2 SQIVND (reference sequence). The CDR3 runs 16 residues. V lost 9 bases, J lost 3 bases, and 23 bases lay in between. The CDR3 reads CASAGGRSGRDTEAFF. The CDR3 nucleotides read TGTGCCAGCGCTGGAGGACGAAGCGGGAGGGACACTGAAGCTTTCTTT. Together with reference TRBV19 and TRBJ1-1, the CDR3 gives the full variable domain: DGGITQSPKYLFRKEGQNVTLSCEQNLNHDAMYWYRQDPGQGLRLIYYSQIVNDFQKGDIAEGYSVSREKKESFPLTVTSAQKNPTAFYLCASAGGRSGRDTEAFFGQGTRLTVV.

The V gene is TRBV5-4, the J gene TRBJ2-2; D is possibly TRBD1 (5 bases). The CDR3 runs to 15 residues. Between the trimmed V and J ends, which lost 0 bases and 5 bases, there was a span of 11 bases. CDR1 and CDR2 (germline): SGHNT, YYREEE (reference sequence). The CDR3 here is CASSLGGGLTGELFF. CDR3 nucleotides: TGTGCCAGCAGCTTGGGGGGCGGTTTGACCGGGGAGCTGTTTTTT.

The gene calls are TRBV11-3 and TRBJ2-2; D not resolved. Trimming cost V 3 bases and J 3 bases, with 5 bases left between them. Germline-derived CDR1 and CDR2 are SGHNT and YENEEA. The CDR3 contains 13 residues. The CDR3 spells CASSFRDTGELFF. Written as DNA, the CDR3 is TGTGCCAGCAGCTTCAGAGACACCGGGGAGCTGTTTTTT.

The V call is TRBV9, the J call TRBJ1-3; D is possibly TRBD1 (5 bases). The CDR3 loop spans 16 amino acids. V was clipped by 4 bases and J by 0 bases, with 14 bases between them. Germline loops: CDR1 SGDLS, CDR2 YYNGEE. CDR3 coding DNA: TGTGCCAGCAGCCCAGGGACCGGGTCCTCTGGAAACACCATATATTTT. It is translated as CASSPGTGSSGNTIYF.

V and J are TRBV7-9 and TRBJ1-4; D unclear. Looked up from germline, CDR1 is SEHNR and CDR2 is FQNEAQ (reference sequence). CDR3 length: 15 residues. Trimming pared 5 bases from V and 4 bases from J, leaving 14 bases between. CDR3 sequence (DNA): TGTGCCAGCAGCCCCGCCGGGCCGGATAATGAAAAACTGTTTTTT. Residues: CASSPAGPDNEKLFF.

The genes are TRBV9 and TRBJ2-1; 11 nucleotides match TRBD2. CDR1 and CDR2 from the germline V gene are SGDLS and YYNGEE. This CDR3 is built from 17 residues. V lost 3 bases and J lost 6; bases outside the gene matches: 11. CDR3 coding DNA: TGTGCCAGCAGCGCAGGTAGCGGGAGGGGGCTTACCAATGAGCAGTTCTTC. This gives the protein CASSAGSGRGLTNEQFF.

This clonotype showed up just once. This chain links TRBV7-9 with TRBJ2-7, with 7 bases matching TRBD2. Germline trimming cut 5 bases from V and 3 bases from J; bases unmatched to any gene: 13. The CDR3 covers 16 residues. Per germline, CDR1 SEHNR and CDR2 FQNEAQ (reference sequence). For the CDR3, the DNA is TGTGCCAGCAGCCCCCCGGCGGGGGACGCATTCTACGAGCAGTACTTC. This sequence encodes CASSPPAGDAFYEQYF.

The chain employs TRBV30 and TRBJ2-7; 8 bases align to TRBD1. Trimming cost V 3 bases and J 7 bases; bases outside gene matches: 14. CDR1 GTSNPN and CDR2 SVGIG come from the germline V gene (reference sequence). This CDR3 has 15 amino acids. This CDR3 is CAWSLGQGTLAEQYF. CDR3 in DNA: TGTGCCTGGAGCCTTGGACAGGGAACTTTGGCTGAGCAGTACTTC. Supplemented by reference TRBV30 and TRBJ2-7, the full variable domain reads SQTIHQWPATLVQPVGSPLSLECTVEGTSNPNLYWYRQAAGRGLQLLFYSVGIGQISSEVPQNLSASRPQDRQFILSSKKLLLSDSGFYLCAWSLGQGTLAEQYFGPGTRLTVT.

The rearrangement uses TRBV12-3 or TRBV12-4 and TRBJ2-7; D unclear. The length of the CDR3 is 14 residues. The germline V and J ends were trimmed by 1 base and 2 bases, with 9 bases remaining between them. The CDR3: CASSLGQRPYEQYF. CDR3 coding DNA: TGTGCCAGCAGTTTAGGGCAGCGACCCTACGAGCAGTACTTC.

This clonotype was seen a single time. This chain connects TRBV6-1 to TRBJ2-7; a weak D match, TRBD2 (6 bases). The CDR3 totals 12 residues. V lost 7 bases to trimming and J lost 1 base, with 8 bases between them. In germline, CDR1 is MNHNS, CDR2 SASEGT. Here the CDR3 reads CASNRGSYEQYF. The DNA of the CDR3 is TGTGCCAGCAACCGGGGGTCCTACGAGCAGTACTTC.

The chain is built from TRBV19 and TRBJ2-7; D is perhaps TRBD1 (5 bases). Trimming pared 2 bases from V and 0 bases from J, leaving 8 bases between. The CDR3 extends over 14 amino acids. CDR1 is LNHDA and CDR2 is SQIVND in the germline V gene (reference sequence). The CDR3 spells CASSISDSSYEQYF. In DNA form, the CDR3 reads TGTGCCAGTAGTATAAGCGACAGCTCCTACGAGCAGTACTTC.

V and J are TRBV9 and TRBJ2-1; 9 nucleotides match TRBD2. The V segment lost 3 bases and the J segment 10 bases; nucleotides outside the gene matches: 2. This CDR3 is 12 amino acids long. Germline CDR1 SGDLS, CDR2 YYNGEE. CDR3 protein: CASSDAGGEQFF. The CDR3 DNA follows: TGTGCCAGCAGCGATGCGGGAGGGGAGCAGTTCTTC. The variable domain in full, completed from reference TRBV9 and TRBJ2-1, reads DSGVTQTPKHLITATGQRVTLRCSPRSGDLSVYWYQQSLDQGLQFLIQYYNGEERAKGNILERFSAQQFPDLHSELNLSSLELGDSALYFCASSDAGGEQFFGPGTRLTVL.